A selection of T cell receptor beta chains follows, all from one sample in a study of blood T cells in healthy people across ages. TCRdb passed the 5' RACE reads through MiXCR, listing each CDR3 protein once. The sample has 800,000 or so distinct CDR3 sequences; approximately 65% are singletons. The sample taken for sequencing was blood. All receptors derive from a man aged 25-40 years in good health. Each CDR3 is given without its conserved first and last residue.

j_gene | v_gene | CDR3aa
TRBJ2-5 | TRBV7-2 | ASSETGNRGTQY
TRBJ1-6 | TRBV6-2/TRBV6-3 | ASSSLESSPLH
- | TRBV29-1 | SIKTGATYEQY
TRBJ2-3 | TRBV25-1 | ASSPRRGSPDTQY
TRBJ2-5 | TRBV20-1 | SARGIRGGEKTQY
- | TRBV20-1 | SASGTSEVGEQY
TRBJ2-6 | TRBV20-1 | SVEHRVRGSGANVLT
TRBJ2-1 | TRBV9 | ASSTGTSGNNEQF
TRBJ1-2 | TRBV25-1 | ASSEQVSGHGYT
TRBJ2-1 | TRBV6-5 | ASSYPADPNEQF
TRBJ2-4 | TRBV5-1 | ASSFREQAKNIQY
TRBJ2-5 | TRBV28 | ASSPDAGQETQY
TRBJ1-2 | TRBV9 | ASSPTTPYYGYT
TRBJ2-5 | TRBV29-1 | SVGGGLAQETQY
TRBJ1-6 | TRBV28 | ASTGPDSPLH
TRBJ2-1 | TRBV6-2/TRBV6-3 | ATHGPGHNGTYNEQF
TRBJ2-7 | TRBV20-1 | SSPQGLGYEQY
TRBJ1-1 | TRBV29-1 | SVETGTEAF
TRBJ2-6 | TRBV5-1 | ASTQRPREGANVLT
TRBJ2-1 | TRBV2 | ASSDHTGTGGYEQF
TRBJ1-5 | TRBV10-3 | AISESIAGGGSNQPQH
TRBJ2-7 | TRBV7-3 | ASSPGHSSAEQY
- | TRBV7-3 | ASSLRDRQGSYNEQY
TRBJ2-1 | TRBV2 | ARESRDPVHEQF
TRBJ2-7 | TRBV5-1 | ASSLEDSSYEQY
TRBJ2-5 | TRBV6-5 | ASSVYRGGWAY
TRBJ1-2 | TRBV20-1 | SARASGVSYGCT
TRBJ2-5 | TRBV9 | ASSEQGSQETQY
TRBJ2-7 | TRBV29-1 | SVNPARNPYEQY
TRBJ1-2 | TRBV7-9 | ASSTGTGILNYGYT
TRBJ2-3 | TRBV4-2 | ASSSPAGGQDTQY
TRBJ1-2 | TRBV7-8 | ASSSPGPEGYT
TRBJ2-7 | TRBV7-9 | ASFPGSAREQY
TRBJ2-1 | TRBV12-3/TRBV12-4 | ASSLVYGSLYNEQF
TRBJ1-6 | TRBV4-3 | ASSQDWGADNSPLH
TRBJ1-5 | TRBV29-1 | SVEVPGSNQPQH
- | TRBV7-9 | ASSFTKDEQY
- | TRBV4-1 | ASSLRGSGGAHEQY
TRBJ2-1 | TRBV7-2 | ASRKRGLAGGSSYNEQF
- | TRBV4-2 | ASSQEFTSSYNEQY
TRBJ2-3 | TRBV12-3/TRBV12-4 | ASSPGEALMDTQY
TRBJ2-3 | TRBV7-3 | ASSLTPGTTDTQY
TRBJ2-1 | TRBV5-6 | ASSLITGSGYNEQF
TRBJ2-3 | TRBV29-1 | SVDGEGKGVGNTQY
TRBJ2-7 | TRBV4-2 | ASSQPGQGFYEQY
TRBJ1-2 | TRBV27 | ASSLGPRDAYT
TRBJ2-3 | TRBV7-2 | AGSLAGQGGDTQY
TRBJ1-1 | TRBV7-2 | ASSLGLGTINTEAF
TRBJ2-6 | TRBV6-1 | ASSGVPRSSGANVLT
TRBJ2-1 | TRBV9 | ASSVEGAGAYYNEQF
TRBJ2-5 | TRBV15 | ATSRQPLGGQETQY
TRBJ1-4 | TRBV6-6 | ASSYWGVNEKLF
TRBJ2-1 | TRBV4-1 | ASRRSWTSVGAAYNEQF